A selection of T cell receptor beta chains follows, all from one sample in a study of OX40 agonist ivuxolimab in advanced cancers. Libraries were prepared by immunoSEQ multiplex PCR; TCRdb keeps only in-frame clonotypes and omits some of them. Of around 80,000 clones in the sample, 70% to 90% are singletons; the top ten hold less than 3%. This material consisted of CD4+ or CD8+ T cells sorted from blood, taken in a trial of the OX40 agonist ivuxolimab. Every receptor here comes from an adult with an advanced solid tumor such as melanoma, head and neck, liver or kidney cancer. CDR3s include the opening cysteine and the closing phenylalanine or tryptophan. A D gene is named only where the DNA matches it firmly. Rows give clone size only sometimes, using once, few, many, or a class for an expanded clone.

j_call clone_size d_call v_call cdr3_length cdr3_aa cdr3_nt
TRBJ2-7 few - TRBV10-3 14 CAISESRESYEQYF TGTGCCATCAGTGAGTCTCGGGAATCCTACGAGCAGTACTTC
TRBJ1-2 - TRBD1 TRBV7-2 17 CASSSPRGQGFNYGYTF TGTGCCAGCAGCAGTCCACGGGGACAGGGATTTAACTATGGCTACACCTTC
TRBJ2-1 - - TRBV11-2 16 CASSLDPANTYNEQFF TGTGCCAGCAGCTTAGATCCAGCGAATACCTACAATGAGCAGTTCTTC
TRBJ1-2 - - TRBV7-2 12 CASAAGNYGYTF TGTGCCAGCGCCGCCGGGAACTATGGCTACACCTTC
TRBJ2-2 - - TRBV7-2 14 CASSFTWGSGELFF TGTGCCAGCAGCTTTACATGGGGGAGCGGGGAGCTGTTTTTT
TRBJ1-2 - - TRBV5-4 17 CASSHLESHPRGYGYTF TGTGCCAGCAGCCACCTCGAGTCTCACCCTCGGGGCTATGGCTACACCTTC
TRBJ2-5 once - TRBV29-1 12 CSVRSIAETQYF TGCAGCGTTCGGTCGATTGCGGAGACCCAGTACTTC
TRBJ2-3 few TRBD2 TRBV11-1 18 CASSLANSGGANTDTQYF TGTGCCAGCAGCTTAGCGAACAGCGGGGGGGCGAACACAGATACGCAGTATTTT
TRBJ1-1 - - TRBV11-2 18 CASSLEGQWGRIRTEAFF TGTGCCAGCAGCTTAGAGGGCCAGTGGGGTCGTATACGGACTGAAGCTTTCTTT
TRBJ1-6 - TRBD1 TRBV5-4 14 CASSLGQGNSPLHF TGTGCCAGCAGCTTGGGACAGGGGAATTCACCCCTCCACTTT
TRBJ1-1 - TRBD1 TRBV7-4 16 CASSFTGTGVNTEAFF TGTGCCAGCAGCTTCACCGGGACAGGGGTAAACACTGAAGCTTTCTTT
TRBJ1-5 - - TRBV19 11 CATGFGQPQHF TGTGCCACAGGATTTGGTCAGCCCCAGCATTTT
TRBJ1-6 - TRBD1 TRBV2 17 CASILAYRTGSNSPLHF TGTGCCAGCATCCTAGCTTATAGGACAGGGAGTAATTCACCCCTCCACTTT
TRBJ2-1 - - TRBV9 13 CASSVGTRNEQFF TGTGCCAGCAGCGTAGGTACGAGGAATGAGCAGTTCTTC
TRBJ2-1 - - TRBV28 14 CASSSHDSSHEQFF TGTGCCAGCAGTTCGCATGACAGCTCCCATGAGCAGTTCTTC
TRBJ1-2 - TRBD1 TRBV5-8 13 CASSFRQGYGYTF TGTGCCAGCAGCTTCAGACAGGGGTATGGCTACACCTTC
TRBJ1-1 - - TRBV5-6 14 CASSLLGVNTEAFF TGTGCCAGCAGCTTGTTAGGGGTTAACACTGAAGCTTTCTTT
TRBJ1-2 - TRBD1 TRBV14 15 CASSQSGQRLYGYTF TGTGCCAGCAGCCAATCGGGACAGAGACTCTATGGCTACACCTTC
TRBJ2-3 - TRBD2 TRBV11-2 16 CASSLGLAGGQGTQYF TGTGCCAGCAGCCTCGGACTAGCGGGGGGGCAGGGTACGCAGTATTTT
TRBJ2-3 once - TRBV18 14 CASSPGRSTDTQYF TGTGCCAGCTCACCTGGGCGGAGCACAGATACGCAGTATTTT
TRBJ2-1 - - TRBV29-1 12 CSVDRKSNEQFF TGCAGCGTTGATCGAAAATCCAATGAGCAGTTCTTC
TRBJ1-1 once - TRBV7-3 13 CASSKTPNTEAFF TGTGCCAGCAGCAAGACACCGAACACTGAAGCTTTCTTT
TRBJ1-4 - - TRBV27 13 CASGARGTEKLFF TGTGCCAGCGGCGCCAGGGGAACAGAAAAACTGTTTTTT
TRBJ2-1 - - TRBV4-2 13 CASGGHSYNEQFF TGTGCCAGCGGGGGTCACTCCTACAATGAGCAGTTCTTC
TRBJ2-6 - - TRBV19 14 CASSAGGGLGVLTF TGTGCCAGTAGCGCTGGCGGAGGACTGGGAGTCCTGACTTTC
TRBJ2-1 once TRBD2 TRBV27 16 CASSRLTSGDYNEQFF TGTGCCAGCAGCCGCCTGACTAGCGGGGATTACAATGAGCAGTTCTTC
TRBJ1-3 - - TRBV6-1 13 CASTYSSGNTIYF TGTGCCAGCACCTACAGCTCTGGAAACACCATATATTTT
TRBJ1-1 - - TRBV9 13 CASSVEANTEAFF TGTGCCAGCAGCGTAGAAGCAAACACTGAAGCTTTCTTT
TRBJ1-5 once - TRBV15 15 CATSRDYGGNQPQHF TGTGCCACCAGCAGAGATTACGGGGGCAATCAGCCCCAGCATTTT
TRBJ1-5 - - TRBV4-2 15 CASSQDFSLEQPQHF TGTGCCAGCAGCCAAGATTTTTCCCTGGAACAGCCCCAGCATTTT
TRBJ1-1 - - TRBV18 14 CASSPERANTEAFF TGTGCCAGCTCACCAGAGAGGGCGAACACTGAAGCTTTCTTT
TRBJ1-5 - TRBD1 TRBV2 14 CASSGTGVNQPQHF TGTGCCAGCAGCGGGACAGGGGTCAATCAGCCCCAGCATTTT
TRBJ2-4 - TRBD1 TRBV10-2 12 CASSTGANIQYF TGCGCCAGCAGCACAGGGGCGAACATTCAGTACTTC
TRBJ1-1 - TRBD1 TRBV28 16 CASSSPGQGSITEAFF TGTGCCAGCAGTTCCCCCGGACAGGGGAGTATCACTGAAGCTTTCTTT
TRBJ1-1 once TRBD1 TRBV7-9 15 CASSHPTGPPTEAFF TGTGCCAGCAGCCACCCGACAGGGCCTCCCACTGAAGCTTTCTTT
TRBJ2-7 - TRBD1 TRBV5-4 15 CASRADRAMSYEQYF TGTGCCAGCAGAGCGGACAGGGCAATGTCCTACGAGCAGTACTTC
TRBJ1-5 - - TRBV5-8 14 CASTPWTENQPQHF TGTGCCAGCACCCCCTGGACAGAAAATCAGCCCCAGCATTTT
TRBJ1-1 few - TRBV11-3 17 CASSLNIRGRLNTEAFF TGTGCCAGCAGCTTAAACATTAGGGGACGACTGAACACTGAAGCTTTCTTT
TRBJ1-2 - - TRBV5-4 12 CASSLVGDGYTF TGTGCCAGCAGCTTGGTTGGGGACGGCTACACCTTC
TRBJ2-5 - TRBD2 TRBV11-1 18 CASSSPVVAGEYQETQYF TGTGCCAGCAGCTCCCCCGTAGTAGCGGGGGAGTATCAAGAGACCCAGTACTTC
TRBJ1-1 once TRBD1 TRBV5-1 15 CASSLGTVMNTEAFF TGCGCCAGCAGCCTGGGGACAGTGATGAACACTGAAGCTTTCTTT
TRBJ1-6 few TRBD1 TRBV14 16 CASSQTYRGYNSPLHF TGTGCCAGCAGCCAAACCTACAGGGGTTATAATTCACCCCTCCACTTT
TRBJ2-5 - TRBD2 TRBV7-2 14 CASQPGGDQETQYF TGTGCCAGCCAACCCGGGGGGGATCAAGAGACCCAGTACTTC
TRBJ1-1 - - TRBV6-5 14 CASSKDTLNTEAFF TGTGCCAGCAGTAAGGACACCTTGAACACTGAAGCTTTCTTT
TRBJ2-1 - - TRBV5-1 16 CASSLAGGAAYNEQFF TGCGCCAGCAGCTTGGCCGGCGGGGCAGCCTACAATGAGCAGTTCTTC
TRBJ1-5 once - TRBV4-3 13 CASSQEVDQPQHF TGCGCCAGCAGCCAAGAGGTGGATCAGCCCCAGCATTTT
TRBJ1-1 - - TRBV27 16 CASSTYRVVGFTEAFF TGTGCCAGCAGTACGTACAGGGTGGTTGGTTTCACTGAAGCTTTCTTT
TRBJ1-4 - TRBD1 TRBV6-5 14 CASSLTGVYEKLFF TGTGCCAGCAGCCTGACAGGGGTGTATGAAAAACTGTTTTTT
TRBJ2-1 - - TRBV6-1 14 CASFWDGSYNEQFF TGTGCCAGCTTCTGGGACGGTTCCTACAATGAGCAGTTCTTC
TRBJ1-3 - - TRBV5-1 14 CASSLGGLGNTIYF TGCGCCAGCAGCTTGGGGGGGCTAGGAAACACCATATATTTT
TRBJ2-5 - TRBD2 TRBV28 14 CASSGTRIRETQYF TGTGCCAGCAGTGGGACTAGGATCAGAGAGACCCAGTACTTC
TRBJ2-5 - TRBD2 TRBV28 13 CASSGGGQETQYF TGTGCCAGCAGTGGGGGGGGCCAAGAGACCCAGTACTTC
TRBJ2-2 - TRBD1 TRBV4-3 15 CASSWGQGVTGELFF TGCGCCAGCAGCTGGGGACAGGGGGTTACCGGGGAGCTGTTTTTT
TRBJ2-2 - - TRBV5-1 12 CASGENTGELFF TGCGCCAGCGGGGAAAACACCGGGGAGCTGTTTTTT
TRBJ2-5 once TRBD1 TRBV4-1 17 CASSQSRGRAPEETQYF TGCGCCAGCAGCCAATCCAGGGGGCGCGCCCCCGAAGAGACCCAGTACTTC
TRBJ1-5 - TRBD1 TRBV7-9 14 CASSPGQGNQPQHF TGTGCCAGCAGCCCCGGACAGGGGAATCAGCCCCAGCATTTT
TRBJ1-2 once - TRBV19 14 CASTIVEGRGGYTF TGTGCCAGTACCATTGTGGAGGGTAGGGGCGGCTACACCTTC
TRBJ1-1 - TRBD1 TRBV7-9 14 CASRRAGGETEAFF TGTGCCAGCAGAAGGGCAGGGGGCGAAACTGAAGCTTTCTTT